This entry lists 32 T cell receptor beta chains sequenced from one sample in a study of T cells after yellow fever vaccination. TCRdb used MiXCR to reprocess the 5' RACE reads, holding one entry per CDR3 protein. The profile shows 60,000 to 75,000 distinct CDR3 sequences, more than 6.5% of them singletons. The sequences come from CD8+ T cells sorted from PBMCs, collected roughly 46 days after the first yellow fever vaccination. These receptors were taken from a man between 18 and 29 years old who received the YFV17D yellow fever vaccine.

This clonotype was counted a few times. The rearrangement uses TRBV7-9 and TRBJ2-3, with D possibly being TRBD2 (5 bases). Per germline, CDR1 SEHNR and CDR2 FQNEAQ (reference sequence). The CDR3 extends over 14 amino acids. Trimming pared 8 bases from V and 0 bases from J, leaving 12 bases between. The CDR3 region has the DNA TGTGCCAGCCGGGCCCCGGGGAGCACAGATACGCAGTATTTT. Translated, it gives CASRAPGSTDTQYF.

The chain couples TRBV24-1 to TRBJ2-1, with D perhaps matching TRBD1 (5 bases). This CDR3 is 18 amino acids long. In germline, CDR1 is KGHDR, CDR2 SFDVKD. Trimming stripped 0 bases from V and 5 bases from J, with 19 bases between. The CDR3 loop reads CATSDLSSPGARDNEQFF. CDR3 bases: TGTGCCACCAGTGATTTGAGCTCCCCGGGTGCCAGGGACAATGAGCAGTTCTTC.

This clonotype was detected a few times. The chain links TRBV7-9 to TRBJ2-7; D not resolved. CDR1 is SEHNR and CDR2 is FQNEAQ in the germline V gene (reference sequence). The CDR3 has 12 amino acids. The V and J ends lost 2 bases and 4 bases respectively, with 6 bases between them. CDR3 nucleotides: TGTGCCAGCAGCTTATCTAAGTACGAGCAGTACTTC. It yields the protein CASSLSKYEQYF.

V is TRBV12-3 or TRBV12-4 and J is TRBJ2-3, with TRBD2 identical over 11 bases. CDR3 length: 19 residues. Trimming cost V 6 bases and J 0 bases; bases outside gene matches: 14. DNA of the CDR3: TGTGCCAGCAGCTTCGACCTAGCGGGGGGCCCGACCAGCACAGATACGCAGTATTTT. Residues: CASSFDLAGGPTSTDTQYF.

This clonotype came up a few times. The genes are TRBV19 and TRBJ2-5; 7 positions match TRBD1. With 4 bases clipped from V and 0 bases from J, the junction kept 8 bases outside the gene matches. The CDR3 covers 16 residues. The germline CDR1 and CDR2 sequences are LNHDA and SQIVND (reference sequence). This CDR3 reads CASSSYLQGNQETQYF. As DNA, the CDR3 is TGTGCCAGTAGTAGCTACCTACAGGGGAACCAAGAGACCCAGTACTTC.

This clonotype was recorded at least ten times. The V gene is TRBV6-2 or TRBV6-3, the J gene TRBJ2-1, with D perhaps TRBD2 (6 bases). V lost 8 bases, J lost 0 bases, and 11 bases lay in between. CDR1 is MNHEY and CDR2 is SVGEGT in the germline V gene. CDR3 length: 14 amino acids. CDR3 residues: CASGLSISYNEQFF. The DNA of the CDR3 is TGTGCCAGCGGACTATCCATCTCCTACAATGAGCAGTTCTTC.

The sample holds many counts of this clonotype. The V and J genes are TRBV5-1 and TRBJ2-1; D not resolved. The germline gives CDR1 SGHRS, CDR2 YFSETQ. This CDR3 contains 12 residues. Trimming stripped 2 bases from V and 10 bases from J, with 10 bases between. The CDR3 region is CASSFGFPEQFF. CDR3 DNA: TGCGCCAGCAGCTTTGGATTTCCGGAGCAGTTCTTC.

In this sample, this clonotype turned up many times. The genes are TRBV4-2 and TRBJ2-4; D unclear. This CDR3 spans 16 amino acids. Trimming left V 0 bases short and J 4 bases short, with 13 bases between. Germline assignment: CDR1 LGHNA and CDR2 YNFKEQ. The CDR3 sequence is CASSQDPYLSKNIQYF. The CDR3 nucleotides read TGTGCCAGCAGCCAAGATCCCTACCTTAGTAAAAACATTCAGTACTTC.

This clonotype has just a few counts. This rearrangement joins TRBV4-3 to TRBJ2-7, with 9 nucleotides matching TRBD1. Germline assignment: CDR1 LGHNA and CDR2 YSLEER. This CDR3 region has 19 residues. The ends lost 0 bases at V and 4 bases at J; junction bases unmatched: 16. The CDR3 reads CASSQDSNLSGQGTYEQYF. The CDR3 DNA follows: TGCGCCAGCAGCCAAGATTCAAACCTGAGCGGACAGGGGACATACGAGCAGTACTTC.

V usage is TRBV7-9 and J usage is TRBJ1-1; 11 bases fit TRBD1. The CDR3 consists of 16 residues. CDR1 and CDR2 (germline): SEHNR, FQNEAQ (reference sequence). Trimming cost V 4 bases and J 6 bases; bases outside gene matches: 10. The CDR3 nucleotides read TGTGCCAGCAGCTCCACGGACAGGGGGCTATTTTCTGAAGCTTTCTTT. Translation gives CASSSTDRGLFSEAFF.

The CDR3: CASSFHGGFTF. CDR3 sequence (DNA): TGTGCCAGCAGTTTTCACGGCGGTTTCACCTTC. The genes are TRBV12-3 or TRBV12-4 and TRBJ1-2; no reliable D call. The ends were cut back, 3 bases at V and 13 bases at J, with 12 bases in the middle. This CDR3 contains 11 residues.

This clonotype was counted many times. The V call is TRBV21-1, the J call TRBJ2-7. TRBV21-1 is a pseudogene segment. The CDR3 covers 14 residues. CDR3 loop: CASSKLPRTYEQYV. CDR3 bases: TGTGCCAGCAGCAAATTACCACGGACCTACGAGCAGTACGTC.

This clonotype was detected many times. This chain connects TRBV7-9 to TRBJ1-2; maybe TRBD1 (6 bases). This CDR3 comprises 14 residues. From germline, CDR1 is SEHNR and CDR2 FQNEAQ (reference sequence). V was trimmed by 0 bases and J by 6 bases, leaving 11 bases between them. This chain's CDR3 is CASSLAGSGDGYTF. Here the CDR3 DNA reads TGTGCCAGCAGCTTAGCCGGTTCAGGGGATGGCTACACCTTC.

At least ten counts were recorded for this clonotype. The rearrangement joins TRBV10-2 to TRBJ2-1; a possible D gene is TRBD2 (7 bases). The CDR3 is 12 amino acids. Trimming cost V 7 bases and J 9 bases, with 13 bases left between them. Germline V CDR1 and CDR2: WSHSY, SAAADI. The CDR3, as DNA: TGCGCCAGCAAGAGGGGGGGCTTTGAGCAGTTCTTC. Its protein product is CASKRGGFEQFF.

This clonotype was seen many times. The chain is built from TRBV4-3 and TRBJ1-1; possibly TRBD1 for D (5 bases). V was cut by 0 bases and J by 3 bases, with 11 bases left in between. Germline V lookup: CDR1 LGHNA, CDR2 YSLEER. The CDR3 is made up of 15 amino acids. CDR3 nucleotides: TGCGCCAGCAGCCAAGATGACAGCAGGTACACTGAAGCTTTCTTT. It specifies CASSQDDSRYTEAFF.

This clonotype was found many times. V usage is TRBV6-2 or TRBV6-3 and J usage is TRBJ2-7, with a possible D match to TRBD1 (5 bases). Germline-derived CDR1 and CDR2 are MNHEY and SVGEGT. Trimming left V 6 bases short and J 4 bases short, with 10 bases between. The CDR3 length is 12 residues. The DNA for the CDR3 is TGTGCCAGCAGACACAGGAGTTACGAGCAGTACTTC. Its protein product is CASRHRSYEQYF.

As for this clonotype: It may be a read error: a sequence one base away is much more abundant. This chain connects TRBV6-1 to TRBJ2-7; either TRBD1 or TRBD2 may supply D (6 bases each). Germline CDR1 reads MNHNS; CDR2 reads SASEGT. Deletions cut 8 bases from V and 7 bases from J, with 18 bases between. This CDR3 has 13 residues. CDR3 protein: CASPSEGGREQYF. The CDR3 region has the DNA TGTGCCAGCCCCTCCGAGGGGGGTCGGGAGCAGTACTTC.

This clonotype was recorded at least ten times. The rearrangement joins TRBV27 to TRBJ2-5; no clear D gene. Germline assignment: CDR1 MNHEY and CDR2 SMNVEV (reference sequence). CDR3 length: 13 residues. V was shortened by 3 bases and J by 1 base, with 6 bases between the two germline ends. CDR3: CASSLNVQETQYF. For the CDR3, the DNA is TGTGCCAGCAGTTTGAACGTCCAAGAGACCCAGTACTTC.

This clonotype was picked up many times. The rearrangement uses TRBV7-2 and TRBJ1-2; unclear D gene. CDR1 SGHTA and CDR2 FQGNSA come from the germline V gene. Trimming pared 3 bases from V and 0 bases from J, leaving 8 bases between. The CDR3 has 14 residues. Written as DNA, the CDR3 is TGTGCCAGCAGCTTCAACCCAGCTAACTATGGCTACACCTTC. The encoded protein is CASSFNPANYGYTF.

This clonotype was seen only a few times. V and J are TRBV15 and TRBJ1-3; maybe TRBD1 (6 bases). Trimming shortened V by 1 base and J by 2 bases, and 9 bases separated the two germline ends. From germline, CDR1 is LNHNV and CDR2 YYDKDF (reference sequence). CDR3 length: 15 residues. Here the CDR3 reads CATSRGGGPGNTIYF. The CDR3 DNA sequence: TGTGCCACCAGCAGAGGGGGGGGGCCTGGAAACACCATATATTTT. The full variable domain, its missing parts supplied by reference TRBV15 and TRBJ1-3, is DAMVIQNPRYQVTQFGKPVTLSCSQTLNHNVMYWYQQKSSQAPKLLFHYYDKDFNNEADTPDNFQSRRPNTSFCFLDIRSPGLGDTAMYLCATSRGGGPGNTIYFGEGSWLTVV.

This clonotype showed up many times. The chain recombines TRBV7-7 with TRBJ2-1; tentative D call: TRBD2 (6 bases). Looked up from germline, CDR1 is SSHAT and CDR2 is FNYEAQ (reference sequence). The CDR3 extends over 15 amino acids. The germline V and J ends were trimmed by 1 base and 4 bases, with 11 bases remaining between them. In nucleotides, the CDR3 is TGTGCCAGCAGCTTAGGTGGGGGGACTTACAATGAGCAGTTCTTC. It encodes CASSLGGGTYNEQFF.

This clonotype turned up a few times. J is TRBJ2-7 and V is TRBV19; TRBD2 matches at 13 bases. Germline V gene lookup returns CDR1 LNHDA and CDR2 SQIVND (reference sequence). CDR3 size: 15 residues. Trimming cost V 6 bases and J 3 bases; bases outside gene matches: 5. The CDR3 region has the DNA TGTGCCAGTAGACTAGCGGGGGGGCATTTCTACGAGCAGTACTTC. Its translation: CASRLAGGHFYEQYF. Full variable domain (outside the CDR3, taken from reference TRBV19 and TRBJ2-7): DGGITQSPKYLFRKEGQNVTLSCEQNLNHDAMYWYRQDPGQGLRLIYYSQIVNDFQKGDIAEGYSVSREKKESFPLTVTSAQKNPTAFYLCASRLAGGHFYEQYFGPGTRLTVT.

The chain employs TRBV20-1 and TRBJ2-7; tentative D call: TRBD1 (5 bases). The CDR3 is 17 amino acids. The V end lost 3 bases, the J end lost 6 bases, and 27 bases lay between the germline ends. From germline, CDR1 is DFQATT and CDR2 SNEGSKA (reference sequence). The CDR3 region is CSARGQAGALGVGEQYF. The CDR3, as DNA: TGCAGTGCTAGGGGCCAGGCTGGGGCCTTAGGCGTTGGCGAGCAGTACTTC.

This clonotype was counted a few times. The chain is built from TRBV28 and TRBJ2-1, with TRBD2 matching over 10 bases. Germline V gives CDR1 MDHEN, CDR2 SYDVKM. This CDR3 comprises 15 residues. The V segment lost 7 bases and the J segment 9 bases; nucleotides outside the gene matches: 12. Written as DNA, the CDR3 is TGTGCCAGCACCTACCAGCGGGGGGGCTCGGGTGAGCAGTTCTTC. It is translated as CASTYQRGGSGEQFF.

This clonotype showed up just a few times. This chain connects TRBV29-1 to TRBJ2-1; D is unresolved. Looked up from germline, CDR1 is SQVTM and CDR2 is ANQGSEA. Trimming took 3 bases from V and 7 from J, leaving 7 bases between them. CDR3 size: 11 residues. DNA of the CDR3: TGCAGCGTTGATGGTCGGAATGAGCAGTTCTTC. Its translation is CSVDGRNEQFF.

This clonotype showed up many times. The V gene is TRBV6-2 or TRBV6-3, the J gene TRBJ2-3; no definite D call. CDR3 length equals 18 residues. The germline gives CDR1 MNHEY, CDR2 SVGEGT. With 0 bases removed from V and 4 bases from J, the gap between germline ends came to 20 bases. This chain's CDR3 is CASSYSSPVGSAADTQYF. For the CDR3, the DNA is TGTGCCAGCAGTTACTCTTCCCCCGTGGGGTCTGCTGCAGATACGCAGTATTTT.

The sample holds many counts of this clonotype. This chain joins TRBV4-1 and TRBJ2-7, with D unclear. The CDR3 is made up of 17 amino acids. Germline V gene data show CDR1 as MGHRA and CDR2 as YSYEKL. The germline V and J ends were trimmed by 0 bases and 2 bases, with 17 bases remaining between them. CDR3 nucleotide sequence: TGCGCCAGCAGCCAAGAGTATTCCGTCGGCCAAACCTACGAGCAGTACGTC. Amino acids: CASSQEYSVGQTYEQYV.

CDR3 region: CASSSKRSEPQHF. In nucleotides, the CDR3 is TGTGCCAGCAGCTCCAAGCGGAGTGAGCCCCAGCATTTT. The V call is TRBV7-2, the J call TRBJ1-5; D not certain. The CDR3 is 13 residues long. V was pared by 4 bases and J by 8 bases, with 12 bases between. CDR1 SGHTA and CDR2 FQGNSA come from the germline V gene.

This clonotype was picked up many times. The chain links TRBV7-9 to TRBJ2-7, with TRBD2 matching over 7 bases. Germline CDR1 reads SEHNR; CDR2 reads FQNEAQ (reference sequence). The junction had 1 base not matched to a gene; V was cut back by 1 base and J by 4 bases. This CDR3 comprises 13 residues. CDR3 sequence (DNA): TGTGCCAGCAGCTTAGGGGACTATTACGAGCAGTACGTC. Protein sequence: CASSLGDYYEQYV.

This clonotype occurred many times. The chain carries TRBV3-1 and TRBJ2-5; 13 positions match TRBD2. V gave up 4 bases and J gave up 7 bases; unmatched junction bases: 24. The CDR3 is 21 residues long. The germline gives CDR1 LGHDT, CDR2 YNNKEL (reference sequence). CDR3 in amino acids: CASSLQFLLTSGGLEMSTQYF. CDR3 DNA sequence: TGTGCCAGCAGCCTACAATTCCTCTTGACTAGCGGGGGGCTAGAAATGTCGACCCAGTACTTC.

This clonotype was detected ten times or more. The gene calls are TRBV9 and TRBJ2-7; D gene uncertain. CDR3 length: 11 residues. The germline V gene has CDR1 SGDLS and CDR2 YYNGEE. V shed 7 bases and J shed 0 bases, with 5 bases lying between them. Written as DNA, the CDR3 is TGTGCCAGCGGAAGCTCCTACGAGCAGTACTTC. This codes for CASGSSYEQYF.

This clonotype was recorded at least ten times. V usage is TRBV7-2 and J usage is TRBJ2-7; no firm D call. In germline, CDR1 is SGHTA, CDR2 FQGNSA. CDR3 length: 13 amino acids. V lost 3 bases, J lost 6 bases, and 12 bases lay in between. The CDR3 sequence is CASSLLGRSEQYV. The DNA for the CDR3 is TGTGCCAGCAGCTTGTTGGGCCGTTCCGAGCAGTACGTC.